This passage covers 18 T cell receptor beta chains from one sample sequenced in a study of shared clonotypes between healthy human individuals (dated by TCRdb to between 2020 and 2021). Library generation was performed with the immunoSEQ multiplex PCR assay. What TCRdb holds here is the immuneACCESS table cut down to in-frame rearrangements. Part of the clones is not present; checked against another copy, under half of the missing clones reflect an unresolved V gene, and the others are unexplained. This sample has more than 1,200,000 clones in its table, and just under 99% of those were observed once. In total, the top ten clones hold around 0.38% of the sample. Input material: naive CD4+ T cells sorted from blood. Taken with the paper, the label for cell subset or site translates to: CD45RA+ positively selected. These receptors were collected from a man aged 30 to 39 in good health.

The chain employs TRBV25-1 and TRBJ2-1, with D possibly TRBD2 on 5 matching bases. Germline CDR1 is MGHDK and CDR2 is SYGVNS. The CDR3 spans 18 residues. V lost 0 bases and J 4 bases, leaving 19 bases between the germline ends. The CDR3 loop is CASSEYYAVAPTYNEQFF. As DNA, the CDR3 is TGTGCCAGCAGTGAATATTACGCGGTAGCGCCGACTTACAATGAGCAGTTCTTC.

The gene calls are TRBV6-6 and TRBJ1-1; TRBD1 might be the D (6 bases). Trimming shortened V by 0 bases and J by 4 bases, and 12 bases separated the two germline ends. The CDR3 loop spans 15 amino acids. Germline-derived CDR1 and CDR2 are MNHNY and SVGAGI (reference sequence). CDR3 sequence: CASSYSRGGGTEAFF. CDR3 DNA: TGTGCCAGCAGTTACTCCAGGGGCGGGGGCACTGAAGCTTTCTTT.

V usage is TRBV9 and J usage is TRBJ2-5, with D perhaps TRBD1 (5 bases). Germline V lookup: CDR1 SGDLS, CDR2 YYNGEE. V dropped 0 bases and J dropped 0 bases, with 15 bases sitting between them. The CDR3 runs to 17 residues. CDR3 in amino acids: CASSVGVGRSYQETQYF. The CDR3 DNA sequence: TGTGCCAGCAGCGTAGGCGTGGGGCGGTCGTACCAAGAGACCCAGTACTTC.

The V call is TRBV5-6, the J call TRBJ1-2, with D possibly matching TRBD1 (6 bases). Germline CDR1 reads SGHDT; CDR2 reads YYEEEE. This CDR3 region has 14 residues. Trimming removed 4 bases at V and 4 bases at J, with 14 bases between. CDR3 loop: CASSLTGIGYGYTF. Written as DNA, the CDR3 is TGTGCCAGCAGCCTCACAGGGATCGGCTATGGCTACACCTTC.

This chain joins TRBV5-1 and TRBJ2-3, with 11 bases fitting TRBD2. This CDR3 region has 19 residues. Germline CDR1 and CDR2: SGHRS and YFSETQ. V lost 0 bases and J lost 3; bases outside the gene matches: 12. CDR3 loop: CASSLVGSGRALVTDTQYF. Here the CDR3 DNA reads TGCGCCAGCAGCTTGGTTGGTAGCGGGAGGGCCTTGGTGACAGATACGCAGTATTTT. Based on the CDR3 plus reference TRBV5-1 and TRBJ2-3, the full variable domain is KAGVTQTPRYLIKTRGQQVTLSCSPISGHRSVSWYQQTPGQGLQFLFEYFSETQRNKGNFPGRFSGRQFSNSRSEMNVSTLELGDSALYLCASSLVGSGRALVTDTQYFGPGTRLTVL.

CDR3 region: CASTRTGIIYGYTF. The CDR3 DNA follows: TGTGCCAGCACCAGGACAGGGATCATCTATGGCTACACCTTC. V and J are TRBV9 and TRBJ1-2, with TRBD1 matching over 8 bases. Trimming took 6 bases from V and 4 from J; bases not matched to a gene: 8. CDR1 and CDR2 (germline): SGDLS, YYNGEE. This CDR3 is built from 14 residues.

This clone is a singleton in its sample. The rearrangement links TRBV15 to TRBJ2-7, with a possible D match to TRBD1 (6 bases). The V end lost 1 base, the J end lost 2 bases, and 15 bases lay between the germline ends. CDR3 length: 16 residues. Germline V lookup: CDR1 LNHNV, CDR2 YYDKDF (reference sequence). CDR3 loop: CATSRATGSVPYEQYF. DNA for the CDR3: TGTGCCACCAGCAGAGCCACAGGGTCGGTTCCCTACGAGCAGTACTTC.

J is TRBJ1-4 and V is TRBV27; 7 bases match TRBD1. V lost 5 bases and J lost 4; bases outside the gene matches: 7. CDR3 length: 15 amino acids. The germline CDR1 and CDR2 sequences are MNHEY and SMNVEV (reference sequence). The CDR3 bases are TGTGCCAGCAGTGCCGGGACAGCGTTTAATGAAAAACTGTTTTTT. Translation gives CASSAGTAFNEKLFF.

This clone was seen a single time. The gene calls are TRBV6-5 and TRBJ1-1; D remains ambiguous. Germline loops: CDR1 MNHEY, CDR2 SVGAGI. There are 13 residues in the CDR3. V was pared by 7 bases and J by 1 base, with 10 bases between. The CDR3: CASTPDRNTEAFF. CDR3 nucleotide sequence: TGTGCCAGCACTCCGGATAGGAACACTGAAGCTTTCTTT.

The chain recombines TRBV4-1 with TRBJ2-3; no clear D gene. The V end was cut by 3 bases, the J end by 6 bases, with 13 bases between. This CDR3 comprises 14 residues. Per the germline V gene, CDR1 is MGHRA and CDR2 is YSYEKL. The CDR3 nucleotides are TGCGCCAGCAGCCATGTTGAAGGAGTGGATACGCAGTATTTT. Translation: CASSHVEGVDTQYF.

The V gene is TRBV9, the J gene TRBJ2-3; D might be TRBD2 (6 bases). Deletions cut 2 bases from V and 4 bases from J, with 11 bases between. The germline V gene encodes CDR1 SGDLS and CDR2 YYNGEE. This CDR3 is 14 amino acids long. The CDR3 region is CASSVPSAADTQYF. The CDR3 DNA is TGTGCCAGCAGCGTCCCTAGCGCGGCAGATACGCAGTATTTT.

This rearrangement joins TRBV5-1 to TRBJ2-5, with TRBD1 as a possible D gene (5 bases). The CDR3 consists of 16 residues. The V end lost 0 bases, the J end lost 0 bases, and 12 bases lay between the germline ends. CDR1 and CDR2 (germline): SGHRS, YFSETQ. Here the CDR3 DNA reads TGCGCCAGCAGCTTGGACGGCAGACAGTACCAAGAGACCCAGTACTTC. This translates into CASSLDGRQYQETQYF. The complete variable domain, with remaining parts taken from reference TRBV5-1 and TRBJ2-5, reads KAGVTQTPRYLIKTRGQQVTLSCSPISGHRSVSWYQQTPGQGLQFLFEYFSETQRNKGNFPGRFSGRQFSNSRSEMNVSTLELGDSALYLCASSLDGRQYQETQYFGPGTRLLVL.

As DNA, the CDR3 is TGTGCCACCCAGGGTCGGGAGTTCGAGACCCAGTACTTC. Residues: CATQGREFETQYF. The rearrangement uses TRBV7-9 and TRBJ2-5; possibly TRBD2 for D (6 bases). The CDR3 sequence is 13 residues long. Germline lookup yields CDR1 SEHNR and CDR2 FQNEAQ (reference sequence). Trimming removed 10 bases at V and 5 bases at J, with 17 bases between. Drawing the rest from reference TRBV7-9 and TRBJ2-5, the complete variable domain is DTGVSQNPRHKITKRGQNVTFRCDPISEHNRLYWYRQTLGQGPEFLTYFQNEAQLEKSRLLSDRFSAERPKGSFSTLEIQRTEQGDSAMYLCATQGREFETQYFGPGTRLLVL.

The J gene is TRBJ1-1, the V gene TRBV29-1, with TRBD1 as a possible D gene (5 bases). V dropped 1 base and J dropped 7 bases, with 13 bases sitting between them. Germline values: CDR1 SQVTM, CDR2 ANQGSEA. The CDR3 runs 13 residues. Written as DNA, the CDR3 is TGCAGCGTTGAAGTATTGACAGCCGGTGAAGCTTTCTTT. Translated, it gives CSVEVLTAGEAFF.

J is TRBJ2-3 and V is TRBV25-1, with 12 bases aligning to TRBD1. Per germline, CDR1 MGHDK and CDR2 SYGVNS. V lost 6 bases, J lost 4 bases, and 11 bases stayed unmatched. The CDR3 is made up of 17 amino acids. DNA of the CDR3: TGTGCCAGCAGCAAAGGGGGACAGGGGGCTCTTGCAGATACGCAGTATTTT. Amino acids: CASSKGGQGALADTQYF. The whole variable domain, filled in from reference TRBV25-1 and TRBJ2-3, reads EADIYQTPRYLVIGTGKKITLECSQTMGHDKMYWYQQDPGMELHLIHYSYGVNSTEKGDLSSESTVSRIRTEHFPLTLESARPSHTSQYLCASSKGGQGALADTQYFGPGTRLTVL.

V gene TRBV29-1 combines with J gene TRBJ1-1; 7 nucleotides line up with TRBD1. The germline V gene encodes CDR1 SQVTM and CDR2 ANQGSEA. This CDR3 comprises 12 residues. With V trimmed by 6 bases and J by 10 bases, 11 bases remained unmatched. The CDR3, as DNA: TGCAGCGTCCATGACAGGGAGCTCCGAGCTTTCTTT. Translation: CSVHDRELRAFF.

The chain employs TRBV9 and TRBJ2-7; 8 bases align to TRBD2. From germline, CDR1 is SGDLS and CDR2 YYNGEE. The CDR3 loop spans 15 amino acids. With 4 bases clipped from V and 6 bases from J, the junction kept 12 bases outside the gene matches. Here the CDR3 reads CASSTSGSGPGEQYF. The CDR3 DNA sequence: TGTGCCAGCAGCACCAGCGGGAGCGGCCCAGGCGAGCAGTACTTC.

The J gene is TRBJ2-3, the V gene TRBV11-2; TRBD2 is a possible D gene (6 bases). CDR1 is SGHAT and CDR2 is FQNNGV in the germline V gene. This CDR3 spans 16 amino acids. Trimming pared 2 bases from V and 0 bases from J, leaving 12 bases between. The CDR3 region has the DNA TGTGCCAGCAGCTTATCCCGGGAGTTGAGCACAGATACGCAGTATTTT. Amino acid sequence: CASSLSRELSTDTQYF.